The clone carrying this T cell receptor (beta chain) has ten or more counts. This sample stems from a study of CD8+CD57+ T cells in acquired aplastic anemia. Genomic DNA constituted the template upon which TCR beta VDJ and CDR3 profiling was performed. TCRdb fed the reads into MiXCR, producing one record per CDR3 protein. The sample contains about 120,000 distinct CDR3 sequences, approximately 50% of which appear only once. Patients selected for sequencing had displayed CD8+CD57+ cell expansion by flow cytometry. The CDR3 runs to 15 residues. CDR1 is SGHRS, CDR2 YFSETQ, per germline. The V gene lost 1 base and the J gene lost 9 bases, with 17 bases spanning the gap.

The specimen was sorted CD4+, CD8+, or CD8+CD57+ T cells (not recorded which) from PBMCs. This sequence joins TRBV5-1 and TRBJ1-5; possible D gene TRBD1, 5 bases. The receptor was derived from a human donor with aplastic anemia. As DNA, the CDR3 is TGCGCCAGCAGCTTGTCACCGGGACCCGCACGGCCCCAGCATTTT. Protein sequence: CASSLSPGPARPQHF.